Listed below are T cell receptor beta chains from one sample, sequenced in a study. TCRdb reprocessed the 5' RACE reads via MiXCR and lists one record per CDR3 protein. The sample lists some 62,000 distinct CDR3 sequences, around 30% occurring once. What was sequenced was tumor-infiltrating naive CD4+ T cells sorted from the breast tumor. These receptors all come from a female donor with breast cancer. Both conserved end residues are part of each CDR3. A D gene is named only where the DNA matches it firmly. Clone size is stated in some rows and not others, as once, few, many or a class when expanded.

d_gene: -; abundance: many; j_gene: TRBJ2-3; v_gene: TRBV7-2; len: 12; CDR3nt: TGTGCCAGCAGCACCCTACCAGATACGCAGTATTTT; CDR3aa: CASSTLPDTQYF
d_gene: -; abundance: few; j_gene: TRBJ1-1; v_gene: TRBV7-9; len: 15; CDR3nt: TGTGCCGGCGAGCTTAATAGCCGGTTGAACACTGAAGCTTTCTTT; CDR3aa: CAGELNSRLNTEAFF
d_gene: -; abundance: few; j_gene: TRBJ1-5; v_gene: TRBV5-7; len: 12; CDR3nt: TGTGCCAGCAGCTTGACCGCGGAGCCCCAGCATTTT; CDR3aa: CASSLTAEPQHF
d_gene: -; abundance: -; j_gene: TRBJ1-2; v_gene: TRBV4-1; len: 14; CDR3nt: TGCGCCAGCAGCCAACCCCTTGGAGCCTATGGCTACACCTTC; CDR3aa: CASSQPLGAYGYTF
d_gene: TRBD2; abundance: few; j_gene: TRBJ2-1; v_gene: TRBV7-6; len: 16; CDR3nt: TGTGCCAGCAGCTTAACGGACGGGGGGGACCACAATGAGCAGTTCTTC; CDR3aa: CASSLTDGGDHNEQFF
d_gene: -; abundance: -; j_gene: TRBJ2-7; v_gene: TRBV4-1; len: 15; CDR3nt: TGCGCCAGCAGCCAAGATAAGCTATCAACTTACGAGCAGTACTTC; CDR3aa: CASSQDKLSTYEQYF
d_gene: -; abundance: many; j_gene: TRBJ2-5; v_gene: TRBV5-1; len: 15; CDR3nt: TGCGCCAGCAGCTTGGTTGGACAGTACCAAGAGACCCAGTACTTC; CDR3aa: CASSLVGQYQETQYF
d_gene: -; abundance: few; j_gene: TRBJ2-7; v_gene: TRBV28; len: 15; CDR3nt: TGTGCCAGCAGTTTGTTCACAGGCCGGTCCTACGAGCAGTACTTC; CDR3aa: CASSLFTGRSYEQYF
d_gene: -; abundance: few; j_gene: TRBJ2-1; v_gene: TRBV7-2; len: 14; CDR3nt: TGTGCCAGCAGCCGCCGGGGAGAGTGGAATGAGCAGTTCTTC; CDR3aa: CASSRRGEWNEQFF
d_gene: -; abundance: few; j_gene: TRBJ2-7; v_gene: TRBV14; len: 15; CDR3nt: TGTGCCAGCAGCCGAGGAGGGGGGATTTACTACGAGCAGTACTTC; CDR3aa: CASSRGGGIYYEQYF
d_gene: -; abundance: -; j_gene: TRBJ1-1; v_gene: TRBV20-1; len: 15; CDR3nt: TGCAGTGCCCCCGGGAGGGGCCTGATGAACACTGAAGCTTTCTTT; CDR3aa: CSAPGRGLMNTEAFF
d_gene: TRBD1; abundance: many; j_gene: TRBJ2-7; v_gene: TRBV5-1; len: 15; CDR3nt: TGCGCCAGCAGCAAACAAACAGGGGGCGGCTACGAGCAGTACTTC; CDR3aa: CASSKQTGGGYEQYF
d_gene: -; abundance: -; j_gene: TRBJ1-3; v_gene: TRBV7-9; len: 11; CDR3nt: TGTGCCAGCAGCCATGAGGGCACCATATATTTT; CDR3aa: CASSHEGTIYF
d_gene: -; abundance: few; j_gene: TRBJ1-5; v_gene: TRBV9; len: 15; CDR3nt: TGTGCCAGCAGCCCGAGGGGGGGTGGCAATCAGCCCCAGCATTTT; CDR3aa: CASSPRGGGNQPQHF
d_gene: -; abundance: -; j_gene: TRBJ2-7; v_gene: TRBV18; len: 15; CDR3nt: TGTGCCAGCTCAGGGGGACTCTCGCCTACCTACGAGCAGTACTTC; CDR3aa: CASSGGLSPTYEQYF
d_gene: -; abundance: many; j_gene: TRBJ1-1; v_gene: TRBV9; len: 12; CDR3nt: TGTGCCAGCAGTGGGCAGGACTCTGAAGCTTTCTTT; CDR3aa: CASSGQDSEAFF
d_gene: TRBD1; abundance: once; j_gene: TRBJ1-2; v_gene: TRBV5-4; len: 15; CDR3nt: TGTGCCAGCAACCGGGGACAGGGGATTGACTATGGCTACACCTTC; CDR3aa: CASNRGQGIDYGYTF
d_gene: TRBD1; abundance: -; j_gene: TRBJ2-1; v_gene: TRBV5-4; len: 15; CDR3nt: TGTGCCAGCAGCTTGGACAGGGGTTCCCACAATGAGCAGTTCTTC; CDR3aa: CASSLDRGSHNEQFF
d_gene: TRBD2; abundance: -; j_gene: TRBJ2-7; v_gene: TRBV20-1; len: 15; CDR3nt: TGCAGTGCTAGAGATATGGGACTAGTACGGTACGAGCAGTACTTC; CDR3aa: CSARDMGLVRYEQYF
d_gene: TRBD2; abundance: -; j_gene: TRBJ2-1; v_gene: TRBV7-2; len: 15; CDR3nt: TGTGTCAGCAGCTTAGTTGGGACTAGCTACAATGAGCAGTTCTTC; CDR3aa: CVSSLVGTSYNEQFF
d_gene: -; abundance: few; j_gene: TRBJ2-5; v_gene: TRBV11-2; len: 13; CDR3nt: TGTGCCAGCAGCTTAGATTTCTCAGAGACCCAGTACTTC; CDR3aa: CASSLDFSETQYF
d_gene: -; abundance: few; j_gene: TRBJ2-3; v_gene: TRBV7-9; len: 14; CDR3nt: TGTGCCAGCAGCTTGTACGCTAGCACAGGTACGCAGTATTTT; CDR3aa: CASSLYASTGTQYF
d_gene: TRBD2; abundance: -; j_gene: TRBJ2-7; v_gene: TRBV7-9; len: 14; CDR3nt: TGTGCCAGCAGCCCCAGCGGGGGTATTTCCGAGCAGTACTTC; CDR3aa: CASSPSGGISEQYF
d_gene: -; abundance: many; j_gene: TRBJ2-7; v_gene: TRBV5-1; len: 12; CDR3nt: TGCGCCAGCAGCTTGCTCGGGGACGAGCAGTACTTC; CDR3aa: CASSLLGDEQYF
d_gene: -; abundance: few; j_gene: TRBJ2-7; v_gene: TRBV7-9; len: 16; CDR3nt: TGTGCCAGCAGCTTATTCATTGGGATTACTAGTTACGAGCAGTACTTC; CDR3aa: CASSLFIGITSYEQYF
d_gene: TRBD2; abundance: many; j_gene: TRBJ2-1; v_gene: TRBV6-2/TRBV6-3; len: 15; CDR3nt: TGTGCCAGCAGTCCCCTAGCGGGAGTTTCCAATGAGCAGTTCTTC; CDR3aa: CASSPLAGVSNEQFF